This record concerns one T cell receptor (beta chain) sequence. Its antigen remains unidentified. Germline V gene sequence: CDR1 SGDLS, CDR2 YYNGEE. CDR3 length: 15 amino acids. Trimming shortened V by 0 bases and J by 9 bases, and 16 bases separated the two germline ends. The investigators collected lesional scalp punch biopsies and peripheral blood from alopecia areata patients. The sorting of PBMCs gave CD4+ and CD8+ T cells. The data derive from a study of CD8+ T cells in alopecia areata. About the research overall: Tofacitinib administration persisted for 6 to 18 months, succeeded by 6 months off drug. Overall study results and limits: Sequence data from scalp samples additionally include resident alphabeta T cells of normal skin.

Extracted from the samples, RNA was reverse transcribed into cDNA to serve as the sequencing template. Repertoires were generated with immunoSEQ multiplex PCR, while TCRdb's copy carries only in-frame clones and drops some. This sample has about 150,000 clones, with 80% to 90% found just once. The source is a human donor with alopecia areata. The source material was CD8+ T cells sorted from blood, sampled at week 0. This chain connects TRBV9 to TRBJ2-1; D gene ambiguous. The CDR3 nucleotides read TGTGCCAGCAGCGTAGCAGTTGGGTATATGGGTGAGCAGTTCTTC. Its translation: CASSVAVGYMGEQFF. Full variable domain (missing parts from reference TRBV9 and TRBJ2-1): DSGVTQTPKHLITATGQRVTLRCSPRSGDLSVYWYQQSLDQGLQFLIQYYNGEERAKGNILERFSAQQFPDLHSELNLSSLELGDSALYFCASSVAVGYMGEQFFGPGTRLTVL.